These 23 T cell receptor beta chains came from one sample sequenced in a study of blood T cell repertoires in COVID-19 (TCRdb year 2020). The library came from the immunoSEQ multiplex PCR assay. The source is immuneACCESS, and TCRdb retained only in-frame sequences with V and J called. Part of the clones is not carried over; for the studies checked, unresolved V genes explain less than half of this, and the remainder is unexplained. Within this sample are about 120,000 clones, with approximately 87% of them counted one time only. The ten largest make up about 7.3% of the sample. Sequenced material: peripheral blood. The receptors shown here come from a man aged 50 to 59 with acute or convalescent COVID-19.

This chain uses TRBV23-1 with TRBJ2-7; 14 bases are a match to TRBD2. TRBV23-1 is assigned to the ORF class and has an uncertain function. This CDR3 comprises 19 residues. Trimming took 5 bases from V and 6 from J; bases not matched to a gene: 18. CDR3 amino acids: CASSETGTSGSRSLREQYF. In nucleotides, the CDR3 is TGCGCCAGCAGTGAAACCGGGACTAGCGGGAGTAGAAGCCTTCGCGAGCAGTACTTC.

This clone was detected a few times. The chain couples TRBV9 to TRBJ2-5; 7 bases fit TRBD2. The CDR3 totals 15 residues. The V and J ends lost 0 bases and 5 bases, in that order; junction bases with no gene match: 7. Germline V CDR1 and CDR2: SGDLS, YYNGEE. For the CDR3, the DNA is TGTGCCAGCAGCGTAGGCGGGGAGGGTTACGAGACCCAGTACTTC. Amino acid sequence: CASSVGGEGYETQYF.

The CDR3 DNA is TGTGCCAGCAGCGAGGGGGCAGCGACTAGCACAGATACGCAGTATTTT. Protein sequence: CASSEGAATSTDTQYF. The chain carries TRBV7-2 and TRBJ2-3, with 7 bases identical to TRBD1. Looked up from germline, CDR1 is SGHTA and CDR2 is FQGNSA. The CDR3 contains 16 residues. V lost 5 bases, J lost 0 bases, and 8 bases stayed unmatched. Full variable domain (remainder filled in from reference TRBV7-2 and TRBJ2-3): GAGVSQSPSNKVTEKGKDVELRCDPISGHTALYWYRQSLGQGLEFLIYFQGNSAPDKSGLPSDRFSAERTGGSVSTLTIQRTQQEDSAVYLCASSEGAATSTDTQYFGPGTRLTVL.

The V call is TRBV6-5, the J call TRBJ2-3, with D maybe TRBD1 (6 bases). This CDR3 is built from 15 residues. Germline lookup yields CDR1 MNHEY and CDR2 SVGAGI. With 6 bases removed from V and 0 bases from J, the gap between germline ends came to 13 bases. The CDR3 DNA sequence: TGTGCCAGCAGCTTACAGGGAGCTAGCACAGATACGCAGTATTTT. Translating gives CASSLQGASTDTQYF.

V and J are TRBV3-1 (or the pseudogene TRBV3-2) and TRBJ1-2, with D unresolved. Trimming pared 6 bases from V and 8 bases from J, leaving 16 bases between. From germline, CDR1 is LGHDT and CDR2 YNNKEL (reference sequence). There are 13 residues in the CDR3. The CDR3 DNA reads as TGTGCCAGCAGTCGAGGTGATTTGCGAGGCTACACCTTC. It encodes CASSRGDLRGYTF.

The chain is built from TRBV20-1 and TRBJ2-3; TRBD2 matches at 7 bases. Germline CDR1 reads DFQATT; CDR2 reads SNEGSKA (reference sequence). There are 15 residues in the CDR3. The junction had 6 bases not matched to a gene; V was cut back by 3 bases and J by 0 bases. CDR3: CSASRRELSTDTQYF. The CDR3 region has the DNA TGCAGTGCTAGTCGGCGGGAGTTGAGCACAGATACGCAGTATTTT.

The sample holds one count of this clone. This sequence joins TRBV6-6 and TRBJ2-1, with TRBD2 matching over 14 bases. The CDR3 spans 18 residues. The ends lost 5 bases at V and 7 bases at J; junction bases unmatched: 13. Germline CDR1 reads MNHNY; CDR2 reads SVGAGI (reference sequence). CDR3 in DNA: TGTGCCAGCAGTCCGGGACTAGCGGGAGCCTCCCGGGGGAATGAGCAGTTCTTC. Its translation: CASSPGLAGASRGNEQFF.

V gene TRBV27 combines with J gene TRBJ2-5; D is unclear. Germline V gene lookup returns CDR1 MNHEY and CDR2 SMNVEV (reference sequence). There are 15 residues in the CDR3. With 2 bases removed from V and 0 bases from J, the gap between germline ends came to 10 bases. As DNA, the CDR3 is TGTGCCAGCAGTTTAAACTTGTTAAACCAAGAGACCCAGTACTTC. Its protein is CASSLNLLNQETQYF.

The chain carries TRBV11-3 and TRBJ2-1; D might be TRBD1 (5 bases). The CDR3 is made up of 17 amino acids. The V end lost 1 base, the J end lost 3 bases, and 16 bases lay between the germline ends. Germline V gives CDR1 SGHNT, CDR2 YENEEA. CDR3 coding DNA: TGTGCCAGCAGCTTAGTACTGTCAGGGTCGTACTACAATGAGCAGTTCTTC. Translated: CASSLVLSGSYYNEQFF. The full variable domain, in which reference TRBV11-3 and TRBJ2-1 provide the parts outside the CDR3, is EAGVVQSPRYKIIEKKQPVAFWCNPISGHNTLYWYLQNLGQGPELLIRYENEEAVDDSQLPKDRFSAERLKGVDSTLKIQPAELGDSAVYLCASSLVLSGSYYNEQFFGPGTRLTVL.

The chain recombines TRBV9 with TRBJ1-1; 7 bases align to TRBD1. Germline V lookup: CDR1 SGDLS, CDR2 YYNGEE. The CDR3 has 11 amino acids. J gave up 6 bases and V 8 bases, and 4 bases lay outside the gene matches. Here the CDR3 reads CASGQGAEAFF. CDR3 nucleotide sequence: TGTGCCAGTGGGCAGGGGGCTGAAGCTTTCTTT.

The chain uses TRBV6-2 or TRBV6-3 and TRBJ2-7; D call uncertain. Germline assignment: CDR1 MNHEY and CDR2 SVGEGT. Trimming removed 0 bases from V and 3 bases from J, with 6 bases in between. This CDR3 spans 13 amino acids. For the CDR3, the DNA is TGTGCCAGCAGTTACTCCGGAGTCTACGAGCAGTACTTC. Protein product: CASSYSGVYEQYF.

The gene calls are TRBV19 and TRBJ2-1, with D possibly being TRBD1 (6 bases). The length of the CDR3 is 13 residues. The germline V and J ends were trimmed by 6 bases and 8 bases, with 14 bases remaining between them. Germline V gene data show CDR1 as LNHDA and CDR2 as SQIVND (reference sequence). This CDR3 is CASSWTEGDEQFF. CDR3 coding DNA: TGTGCCAGTAGCTGGACAGAAGGCGATGAGCAGTTCTTC.

The chain uses TRBV2 and TRBJ1-2, with D perhaps TRBD1 (5 bases). The CDR3 extends over 14 amino acids. The V and J ends lost 8 bases and 6 bases respectively, with 19 bases between them. Looked up from germline, CDR1 is SNHLY and CDR2 is FYNNEI. CDR3: CASRGDGEFNGYTF. CDR3 in DNA: TGTGCCAGCCGGGGGGATGGGGAGTTCAATGGCTACACCTTC. Full variable domain (outside the CDR3, taken from reference TRBV2 and TRBJ1-2): EPEVTQTPSHQVTQMGQEVILRCVPISNHLYFYWYRQILGQKVEFLVSFYNNEISEKSEIFDDQFSVERPDGSNFTLKIRSTKLEDSAMYFCASRGDGEFNGYTFGSGTRLTVV.

The chain links TRBV7-9 to TRBJ2-2; D is ambiguous. Trimming shortened V by 8 bases and J by 2 bases, and 12 bases separated the two germline ends. The CDR3 covers 14 residues. Per the germline V gene, CDR1 is SEHNR and CDR2 is FQNEAQ (reference sequence). The CDR3 DNA sequence: TGTGCCAGCCTCCAGGTTCCCAACACCGGGGAGCTGTTTTTT. Translation gives CASLQVPNTGELFF. Supplemented by reference TRBV7-9 and TRBJ2-2, the full variable domain reads DTGVSQNPRHKITKRGQNVTFRCDPISEHNRLYWYRQTLGQGPEFLTYFQNEAQLEKSRLLSDRFSAERPKGSFSTLEIQRTEQGDSAMYLCASLQVPNTGELFFGEGSRLTVL.

The chain is built from TRBV7-2 and TRBJ1-3; D is undetermined. The CDR3 is made up of 13 amino acids. The germline V gene encodes CDR1 SGHTA and CDR2 FQGNSA. The germline V and J ends were trimmed by 2 bases and 5 bases, with 7 bases remaining between them. The CDR3, as DNA: TGTGCCAGCAGCTTAAGGGAGAGAAACACCATATATTTT. It yields the protein CASSLRERNTIYF.

This clone was recorded many times. The chain joins TRBV9 to TRBJ2-2; 11 nucleotides agree with TRBD2. V lost 0 bases, J lost 3 bases, and 7 bases stayed unmatched. Germline loops: CDR1 SGDLS, CDR2 YYNGEE. The CDR3 spans 18 residues. Here the CDR3 DNA reads TGTGCCAGCAGCGTAGCTATAGCGGGAGGGCCTCACACCGGGGAGCTGTTTTTT. Translation gives CASSVAIAGGPHTGELFF.

This chain joins TRBV18 and TRBJ2-7; 10 bases are shared with TRBD1. The CDR3 is made up of 14 amino acids. Germline values: CDR1 KGHSH, CDR2 LQKENI. With 5 bases clipped from V and 2 bases from J, the junction kept 3 bases outside the gene matches. Here the CDR3 reads CASSEGQGAYEQYF. For the CDR3, the DNA is TGTGCCAGCTCAGAAGGACAGGGGGCCTACGAGCAGTACTTC.

This clone has only a few counts. The chain links TRBV6-6 to TRBJ1-2; 9 bases agree with TRBD1. The germline V gene has CDR1 MNHNY and CDR2 SVGAGI (reference sequence). The CDR3 contains 18 residues. V lost 5 bases and J lost 7; bases outside the gene matches: 20. CDR3 nucleotide sequence: TGTGCCAGCAGTCTCCGGGGGGACAGGGACTTATCGAGAGGTGGCTACACCTTC. It is translated as CASSLRGDRDLSRGGYTF.

The rearrangement links TRBV18 to TRBJ1-4; D is unclear. Germline CDR1 KGHSH, CDR2 LQKENI. This CDR3 has 16 amino acids. Deletions cut 1 base from V and 7 bases from J, with 16 bases between. The CDR3 DNA is TGTGCCAGCTCACCACGGGTTGAGGAGTTCGGTGAAAAACTGTTTTTT. It specifies CASSPRVEEFGEKLFF.

This clone was detected only once. The gene calls are TRBV7-2 and TRBJ2-2; 7 positions agree with TRBD2. Per the germline V gene, CDR1 is SGHTA and CDR2 is FQGNSA. CDR3 length: 13 amino acids. V was clipped by 5 bases and J by 6 bases; unmatched bases: 3. The CDR3 here is CASSVGLAGELFF. CDR3 bases: TGTGCCAGCAGCGTTGGACTAGCCGGGGAGCTGTTTTTT.

This rearrangement joins TRBV6-5 to TRBJ1-5; the match to TRBD1 covers 8 bases. Trimming removed 6 bases from V and 6 bases from J; junction bases left unmatched: 7. The CDR3 has 14 amino acids. CDR1 and CDR2 from the germline V gene are MNHEY and SVGAGI. This CDR3 is CASRGGRGPQPQHF. The CDR3 DNA sequence: TGTGCCAGCAGGGGGGGCAGGGGGCCTCAGCCCCAGCATTTT.

The CDR3, as DNA: TGTGCCAGCAGCCCATTACAGGGGCCTCAAGAGACCCAGTACTTC. This codes for CASSPLQGPQETQYF. The V gene is TRBV3-1 (or the pseudogene TRBV3-2), the J gene TRBJ2-5; 7 bases agree with TRBD1. The V gene end was trimmed by 4 bases and the J gene end by 2 bases; junction bases not matched to a gene: 7. Germline lookup yields CDR1 LGHDT and CDR2 YNNKEL (reference sequence). CDR3 length equals 15 residues.

The V and J genes are TRBV19 and TRBJ1-5; possibly TRBD1 for D (6 bases). V shed 0 bases and J shed 4 bases, with 10 bases lying between them. CDR3 size: 15 residues. Germline CDR1 reads LNHDA; CDR2 reads SQIVND (reference sequence). The CDR3 is CASSIDNDRNQPQHF. Here the CDR3 DNA reads TGTGCCAGTAGTATAGATAATGACAGGAATCAGCCCCAGCATTTT.